The next 12 T cell receptor beta chains were all read from a single sample in a study of blood T cell repertoires in COVID-19. The repertoire was sequenced with immunoSEQ multiplex PCR; TCRdb's copy has only in-frame clones and lacks some. This sample has roughly 40,000 clones; almost 85% occur once, and the top ten carry approximately 10%. Sequencing input: peripheral blood. The receptors shown here come from a human donor in a cohort sampled during active COVID-19.

This clone was observed a handful of times. DNA for the CDR3: TGTGCCAGCAGCATCCGACAGAACACTGAAGCTTTCTTT. Its translation: CASSIRQNTEAFF. The V call is TRBV7-9, the J call TRBJ1-1, with unresolved D. V lost 5 bases to trimming and J lost 1 base, with 8 bases between them. The V gene's germline CDR1 is SEHNR and CDR2 FQNEAQ (reference sequence). This CDR3 spans 13 amino acids.

The V and J genes are TRBV3-1 (or the pseudogene TRBV3-2) and TRBJ2-7, with D possibly matching TRBD2 (5 bases). CDR1 LGHDT and CDR2 YNNKEL come from the germline V gene (reference sequence). The germline V and J ends were trimmed by 4 bases and 0 bases, with 19 bases remaining between them. The CDR3 totals 17 residues. The CDR3 DNA sequence: TGTGCCAGCAGCCTGGGCGGGTCCGGCAAGAGCTCCTACGAGCAGTACTTC. This translates into CASSLGGSGKSSYEQYF.

The chain is built from TRBV4-1 and TRBJ2-7; 12 bases align to TRBD2. The CDR3 extends over 15 amino acids. V shed 4 bases and J 4 bases; nucleotides not matched to a gene: 5. CDR1 MGHRA and CDR2 YSYEKL come from the germline V gene. The CDR3 nucleotides are TGCGCCAGCAGCCCCTCGACTAGCGGGAGTTACGAGCAGTACTTC. Amino acid sequence: CASSPSTSGSYEQYF.

This clone was observed a few times. The chain couples TRBV27 to TRBJ2-7, with 9 bases identical to TRBD2. Germline V gene data show CDR1 as MNHEY and CDR2 as SMNVEV (reference sequence). CDR3 size: 15 residues. V trimming: 4 bases; J trimming: 4 bases; junction bases outside the gene matches: 8. The CDR3 protein is CASSSLGTSQYEQYF. The DNA for the CDR3 is TGTGCCAGCAGTTCTCTAGGGACTAGCCAGTACGAGCAGTACTTC.

The V and J genes are TRBV6-4 and TRBJ2-7, with a possible D match to TRBD2 (6 bases). Trimming removed 8 bases from V and 7 bases from J, with 21 bases in between. The germline V gene has CDR1 MRHNA and CDR2 SNTAGT. The CDR3 totals 14 residues. CDR3 DNA: TGTGCCAGCCGGGAGAATCCAAATGTAGGAGAGCAGTACTTC. As protein: CASRENPNVGEQYF.

The rearrangement joins TRBV7-3 to TRBJ2-5; the D gene is possibly TRBD2 (6 bases). The CDR3 is 15 residues long. The germline V gene has CDR1 SGHTA and CDR2 FQGTGA. V was trimmed by 1 base and J by 5 bases, leaving 14 bases between them. Here the CDR3 reads CASSLSGAVLETQYF. As DNA, the CDR3 is TGTGCCAGCAGCTTAAGCGGGGCCGTTTTGGAGACCCAGTACTTC.

The chain has TRBV20-1 and TRBJ2-3, with 11 nucleotides matching TRBD1. Germline V gives CDR1 DFQATT, CDR2 SNEGSKA (reference sequence). This CDR3 is 16 amino acids long. The V gene end was trimmed by 3 bases and the J gene end by 2 bases; junction bases not matched to a gene: 7. The CDR3 here is CSASSRTGGPTDTQYF. CDR3 DNA sequence: TGCAGTGCTAGTAGCAGGACAGGGGGCCCCACAGATACGCAGTATTTT.

The J gene is TRBJ2-3, the V gene TRBV6-1, with 7 bases aligning to TRBD2. The junction had 8 bases not matched to a gene; V was cut back by 1 base and J by 1 base. Germline-derived CDR1 and CDR2 are MNHNS and SASEGT. The CDR3 consists of 17 residues. The CDR3 protein is CASSEVTGAGGTDTQYF. Here the CDR3 DNA reads TGTGCCAGCAGTGAAGTGACCGGGGCGGGGGGCACAGATACGCAGTATTTT.

This rearrangement joins TRBV7-8 to TRBJ1-5; D possibly corresponds to TRBD1 (6 bases). Trimming pared 8 bases from V and 7 bases from J, leaving 18 bases between. This CDR3 region has 14 residues. The germline gives CDR1 SGHVS, CDR2 FQNEAQ. CDR3 sequence (DNA): TGTGCCAGCGGGGAATACCCAGGGGTCCAGCCCCAGCATTTT. Translation: CASGEYPGVQPQHF.

V gene TRBV29-1 combines with J gene TRBJ1-2; maybe TRBD1 (6 bases). Trimming pared 7 bases from V and 0 bases from J, leaving 18 bases between. Germline CDR1 reads SQVTM; CDR2 reads ANQGSEA. This CDR3 contains 15 residues. The CDR3 DNA reads TGCAGCGCCAAATTACGGGACACCTCTAACTATGGCTACACCTTC. It translates to CSAKLRDTSNYGYTF.

The chain has TRBV6-5 and TRBJ2-7, with TRBD2 as a possible D gene (5 bases). Trimming pared 6 bases from V and 7 bases from J, leaving 13 bases between. Germline V gene lookup returns CDR1 MNHEY and CDR2 SVGAGI. The CDR3 covers 12 residues. Written as DNA, the CDR3 is TGTGCCAGCAGGGCGGGTCCTGGGGAGCAGTACTTC. It translates to CASRAGPGEQYF.

The V and J genes are TRBV7-8 and TRBJ2-6; 9 nucleotides line up with TRBD1. The germline gives CDR1 SGHVS, CDR2 FQNEAQ. The V and J ends lost 2 bases and 3 bases, in that order; junction bases with no gene match: 20. This CDR3 has 22 residues. The CDR3 is CASSLRRPTTGTGMYGANVLTF. CDR3 DNA sequence: TGTGCCAGCAGCTTAAGGCGACCCACTACCGGGACAGGGATGTATGGGGCCAACGTCCTGACTTTC.